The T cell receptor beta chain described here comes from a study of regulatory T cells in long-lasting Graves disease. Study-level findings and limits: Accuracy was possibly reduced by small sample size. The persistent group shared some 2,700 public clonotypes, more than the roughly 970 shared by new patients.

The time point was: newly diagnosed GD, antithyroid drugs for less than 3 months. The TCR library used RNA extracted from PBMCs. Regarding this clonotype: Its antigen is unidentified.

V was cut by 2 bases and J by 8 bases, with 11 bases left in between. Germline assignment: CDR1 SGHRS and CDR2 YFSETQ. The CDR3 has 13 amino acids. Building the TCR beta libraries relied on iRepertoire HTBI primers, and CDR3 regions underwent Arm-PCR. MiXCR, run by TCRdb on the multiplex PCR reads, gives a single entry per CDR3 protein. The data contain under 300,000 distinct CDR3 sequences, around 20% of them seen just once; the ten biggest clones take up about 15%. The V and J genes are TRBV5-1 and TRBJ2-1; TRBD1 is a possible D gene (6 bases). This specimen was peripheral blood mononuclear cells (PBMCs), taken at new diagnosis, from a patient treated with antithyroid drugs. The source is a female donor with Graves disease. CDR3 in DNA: TGCGCCAGCAGCTTACAGGGTATCGATGAGCAGTTCTTC. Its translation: CASSLQGIDEQFF.